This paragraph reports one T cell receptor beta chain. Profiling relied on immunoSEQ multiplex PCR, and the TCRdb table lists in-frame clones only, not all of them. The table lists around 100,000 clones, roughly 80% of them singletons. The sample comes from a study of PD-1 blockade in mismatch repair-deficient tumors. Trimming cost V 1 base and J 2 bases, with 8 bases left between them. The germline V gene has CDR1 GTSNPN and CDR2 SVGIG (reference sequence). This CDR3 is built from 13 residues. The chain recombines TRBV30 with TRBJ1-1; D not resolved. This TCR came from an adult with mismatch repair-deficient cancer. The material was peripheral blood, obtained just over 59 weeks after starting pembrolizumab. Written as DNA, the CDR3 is TGTGCCTGGAGTGGGTCGGGTAACACTGAAGCTTTCTTT. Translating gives CAWSGSGNTEAFF. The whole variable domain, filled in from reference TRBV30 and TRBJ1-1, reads SQTIHQWPATLVQPVGSPLSLECTVEGTSNPNLYWYRQAAGRGLQLLFYSVGIGQISSEVPQNLSASRPQDRQFILSSKKLLLSDSGFYLCAWSGSGNTEAFFGQGTRLTVV.